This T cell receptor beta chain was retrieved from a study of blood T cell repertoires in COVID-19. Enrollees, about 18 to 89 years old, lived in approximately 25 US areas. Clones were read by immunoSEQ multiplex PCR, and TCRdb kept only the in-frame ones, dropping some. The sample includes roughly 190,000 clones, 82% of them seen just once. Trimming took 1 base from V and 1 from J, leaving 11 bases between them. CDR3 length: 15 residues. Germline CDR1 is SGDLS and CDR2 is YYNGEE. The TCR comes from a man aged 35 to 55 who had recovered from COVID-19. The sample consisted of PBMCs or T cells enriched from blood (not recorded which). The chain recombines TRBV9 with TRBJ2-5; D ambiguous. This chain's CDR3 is CASSVQDWFQETQYF. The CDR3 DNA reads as TGTGCCAGCAGCGTACAGGATTGGTTCCAAGAGACCCAGTACTTC.